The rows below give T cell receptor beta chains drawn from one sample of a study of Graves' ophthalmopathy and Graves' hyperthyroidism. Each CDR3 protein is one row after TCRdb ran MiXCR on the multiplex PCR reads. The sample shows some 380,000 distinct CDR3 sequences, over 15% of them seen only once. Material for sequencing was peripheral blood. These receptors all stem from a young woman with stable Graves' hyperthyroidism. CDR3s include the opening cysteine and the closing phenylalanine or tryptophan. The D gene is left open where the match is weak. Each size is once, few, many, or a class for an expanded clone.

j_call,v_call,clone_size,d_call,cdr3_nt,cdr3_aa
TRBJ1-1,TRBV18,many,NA,TGTGCCAGCTCACCACCGAAGAACACTGAAGCTTTCTTT,CASSPPKNTEAFF
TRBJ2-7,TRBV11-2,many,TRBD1,TGTGCCAGCAGCTTAGAGGGCTCCGGGACAGTCGAAATGGAGCAGTACTTC,CASSLEGSGTVEMEQYF
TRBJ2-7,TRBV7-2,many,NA,TGTGCCAGCAGCTCCTATCTTGACTACGAGCAGTACTTC,CASSSYLDYEQYF
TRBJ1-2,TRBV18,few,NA,TGTGCCAGCTCACCAATGGACCAGGGAGGCTACACCTTC,CASSPMDQGGYTF
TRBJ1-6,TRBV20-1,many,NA,TGCAGTGCTCCCCACCCCAGACAGCTAGATAATTCACCCCTCCACTTT,CSAPHPRQLDNSPLHF
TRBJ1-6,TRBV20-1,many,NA,TGCAGTGCTAAAGACAGCCAAGGCTCCTATAATTCACCCCTCCACTTT,CSAKDSQGSYNSPLHF
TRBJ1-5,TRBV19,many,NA,TGTGCCAGTAATGTGGGCTATAATCAGCCCCAGCATTTT,CASNVGYNQPQHF
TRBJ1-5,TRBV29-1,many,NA,TGCAGCGTTTCCCACACGGGTGTTCAGCCCCAGCATTTT,CSVSHTGVQPQHF
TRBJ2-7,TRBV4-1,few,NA,TGCGCCAGCAGCCAAGGGCGGACTGGGGGGACCCCCTACGAGCAGTACTTC,CASSQGRTGGTPYEQYF
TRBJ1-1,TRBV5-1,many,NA,TGCGCCAGCAGCTTGAGTGGGGGGAACACTGAAGCTTTCTTT,CASSLSGGNTEAFF
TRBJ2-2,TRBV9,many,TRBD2,TGTGCCAGCAGCGTTGTAGGACTAGCGGGGGGCCTTAACACCGGGGAGCTGTTTTTT,CASSVVGLAGGLNTGELFF
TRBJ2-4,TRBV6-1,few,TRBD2,TGTGCCAGCAGTGGGGGACTAGCGGGGTTAGCCAAAAACATTCAGTACTTC,CASSGGLAGLAKNIQYF